The 31 T cell receptor beta chains below come from one sample, sequenced in a study of CD8 T cells in ankylosing spondylitis. Overall study results and limits: Ankylosing spondylitis blood seemed to carry a telltale TCR beta motif made of several highly homologous variants.

These receptors have no known antigen. TCRdb recomputed calls from the 5' RACE reads with MiXCR, one row per CDR3 protein. The sample gives some 840,000 distinct CDR3 sequences, about an eighth of which show up once; around 0.51% is in the top ten. The material sequenced was blood, either unsorted or a sorted T cell fraction (not recorded which). Receptors originate from a male donor with ankylosing spondylitis.

The chain has TRBV20-1 and TRBJ2-5; 9 nucleotides agree with TRBD1. This CDR3 has 15 amino acids. V trimming: 1 base; J trimming: 1 base; junction bases outside the gene matches: 4. Germline V gene lookup returns CDR1 DFQATT and CDR2 SNEGSKA (reference sequence). The CDR3 bases are TGCAGTGCTAGAGGGGACAGGGAGTTCCAAGAGACCCAGTACTTC. The encoded protein is CSARGDREFQETQYF.

This chain connects TRBV10-1 to TRBJ2-1; D gene unclear. Per germline, CDR1 WNHNN and CDR2 SYGVQD (reference sequence). CDR3 length equals 13 residues. Trimming left V 6 bases short and J 4 bases short, with 10 bases between. Here the CDR3 DNA reads TGCGCCAGCAGCGGACGGATTTACAATGAGCAGTTCTTC. Translating gives CASSGRIYNEQFF.

V and J are TRBV5-6 and TRBJ2-1; no reliable D call. V gave up 2 bases and J gave up 10 bases, with 19 bases separating them. The CDR3 extends over 15 amino acids. Germline CDR1 reads SGHDT; CDR2 reads YYEEEE. The CDR3 reads CASSFLSRAPREQFF. The CDR3 bases are TGTGCCAGCAGCTTTTTGTCCCGGGCCCCCAGGGAGCAGTTCTTC.

This clonotype was seen more than once but under ten times. This chain connects TRBV20-1 to TRBJ2-7; 7 bases are shared with TRBD1. Trimming removed 3 bases from V and 4 bases from J; junction bases left unmatched: 6. This CDR3 region has 13 residues. CDR1 DFQATT and CDR2 SNEGSKA come from the germline V gene (reference sequence). The chain's CDR3 is CSASRFRGYEQYF. The CDR3 DNA reads TGCAGTGCTAGTCGTTTCAGGGGGTACGAGCAGTACTTC.

This clonotype was counted only a few times. The chain uses TRBV9 and TRBJ2-1; D is uncertain. The V end was cut by 0 bases, the J end by 0 bases, with 7 bases between. Per the germline V gene, CDR1 is SGDLS and CDR2 is YYNGEE. The length of the CDR3 is 15 residues. This CDR3 reads CASSVGRASYNEQFF. CDR3 in DNA: TGTGCCAGCAGCGTAGGGAGAGCCTCCTACAATGAGCAGTTCTTC.

The table lists this clonotype with many counts. The chain uses TRBV24-1 and TRBJ1-5; D ambiguous. CDR3 length equals 12 residues. Trimming removed 3 bases from V and 6 bases from J, with 5 bases in between. In germline, CDR1 is KGHDR, CDR2 SFDVKD. This chain's CDR3 is CATSDASQPQHF. The CDR3 region has the DNA TGTGCCACCAGTGATGCAAGTCAGCCCCAGCATTTT.

The chain carries TRBV7-3 and TRBJ2-1; TRBD1 might be the D (6 bases). V gave up 3 bases and J gave up 11 bases, with 8 bases separating them. Germline V gene data show CDR1 as SGHTA and CDR2 as FQGTGA. This CDR3 region has 11 residues. The DNA of the CDR3 is TGTGCCAGCAGCTTGGGGACACAGCAGTTCTTC. Residues: CASSLGTQQFF.

This clonotype was counted between two and nine times. This chain links TRBV20-1 with TRBJ2-1; tentative D call: TRBD2 (6 bases). Germline lookup yields CDR1 DFQATT and CDR2 SNEGSKA (reference sequence). V lost 3 bases to trimming and J lost 2 bases, with 11 bases between them. This CDR3 contains 14 residues. This CDR3 is CSASRLGPYNEQFF. In DNA form, the CDR3 reads TGCAGTGCTAGCCGACTAGGGCCCTACAATGAGCAGTTCTTC.

This clonotype was counted a few times. The rearrangement links TRBV20-1 to TRBJ1-6; maybe TRBD1 (6 bases). Germline V gene sequence: CDR1 DFQATT, CDR2 SNEGSKA (reference sequence). The CDR3 spans 12 residues. V lost 0 bases and J 11 bases, leaving 8 bases between the germline ends. Here the CDR3 DNA reads TGCAGTGCTAGAGAAAAGGGGGCACCCCTCCACTTT. The encoded protein is CSAREKGAPLHF.

This clonotype has ten or more counts. The V gene is TRBV12-3 or TRBV12-4, the J gene TRBJ2-7, with D hard to call. V shed 6 bases and J shed 2 bases, with 8 bases lying between them. The CDR3 extends over 12 amino acids. CDR3 sequence: CASSRSTYEQYF. The CDR3 DNA reads TGTGCCAGCAGCCGGAGTACCTACGAGCAGTACTTC.

The chain uses TRBV7-2 and TRBJ2-1, with D perhaps matching TRBD2 (5 bases). V dropped 1 base and J dropped 7 bases, with 14 bases sitting between them. The germline gives CDR1 SGHTA, CDR2 FQGNSA. The CDR3 spans 15 residues. CDR3 coding DNA: TGTGCCAGCAGCTTAGACCTGCACTCGGGGAATGAGCAGTTCTTC. This codes for CASSLDLHSGNEQFF.

The chain recombines TRBV20-1 with TRBJ1-4; 8 bases agree with TRBD1. The junction had 14 bases not matched to a gene; V was cut back by 6 bases and J by 8 bases. In germline, CDR1 is DFQATT, CDR2 SNEGSKA (reference sequence). The length of the CDR3 is 15 residues. For the CDR3, the DNA is TGCAGTGCCACGACAAATCAGGGGGCGAGGGAAAAACTGTTTTTT. Translation: CSATTNQGAREKLFF.

This clonotype was seen many times. CDR3 nucleotide sequence: TGTGCCAGCAGCTTAGTAGATTACGAGCAGTACTTC. Encoded protein: CASSLVDYEQYF. The rearrangement joins TRBV7-9 to TRBJ2-7, with D uncertain. Trimming shortened V by 1 base and J by 4 bases, and 5 bases separated the two germline ends. The CDR3 has 12 amino acids. Germline V gene lookup returns CDR1 SEHNR and CDR2 FQNEAQ (reference sequence).

About this clonotype itself: A read error may explain this, as a much larger clone is one base away. The rearrangement joins TRBV29-1 to TRBJ2-5, with D possibly being TRBD1 (5 bases). The germline V gene has CDR1 SQVTM and CDR2 ANQGSEA. V was clipped by 5 bases and J by 7 bases, with 14 bases between them. This CDR3 is 12 amino acids long. The CDR3 DNA sequence: TGCAGCGTTACGGACGGTAGGGGGACCCAGTACTTC. Encoded protein: CSVTDGRGTQYF.

This clonotype was counted many times. The V gene is TRBV10-3, the J gene TRBJ2-3; 8 nucleotides line up with TRBD2. Germline V gene lookup returns CDR1 ENHRY and CDR2 SYGVKD. The CDR3 covers 16 residues. V was pared by 0 bases and J by 0 bases, with 2 bases of the junction left unmatched. The CDR3 reads CAISESLAGSTDTQYF. CDR3 sequence (DNA): TGTGCCATCAGTGAGTCGTTAGCGGGAAGCACAGATACGCAGTATTTT.

This clonotype was counted only a few times. The V call is TRBV27, the J call TRBJ1-1, with D possibly matching TRBD1 (5 bases). CDR1 and CDR2 (germline): MNHEY, SMNVEV (reference sequence). V lost 3 bases and J 4 bases, leaving 21 bases between the germline ends. CDR3 length: 17 residues. This CDR3 reads CASSFVGGRVVPTEAFF. CDR3 DNA: TGTGCCAGCAGTTTTGTCGGGGGGAGGGTGGTACCCACTGAAGCTTTCTTT.

This clonotype was recorded a few times. This chain joins TRBV20-1 and TRBJ2-3; tentatively, D is TRBD1 (6 bases). Germline V gene data show CDR1 as DFQATT and CDR2 as SNEGSKA (reference sequence). The CDR3 has 12 amino acids. The V and J ends lost 5 bases and 2 bases respectively, with 8 bases between them. The CDR3 spells CSAGDITDTQYF. CDR3 coding DNA: TGCAGTGCTGGGGACATCACAGATACGCAGTATTTT.

This clonotype has a handful of counts. This CDR3 is CSAADRSYEQYF. CDR3 bases: TGCAGCGCTGCGGACAGGTCCTACGAGCAGTACTTC. The chain combines TRBV29-1 with TRBJ2-7; 7 positions match TRBD1. Per the germline V gene, CDR1 is SQVTM and CDR2 is ANQGSEA. There are 12 residues in the CDR3. The V gene end was trimmed by 7 bases and the J gene end by 1 base; junction bases not matched to a gene: 4.

This chain connects TRBV4-3 to TRBJ2-2; 8 positions agree with TRBD1. The germline gives CDR1 LGHNA, CDR2 YSLEER. The ends lost 0 bases at V and 5 bases at J; junction bases unmatched: 8. This CDR3 spans 17 amino acids. This CDR3 is CASSQDNRGYGTGELFF. The CDR3 nucleotides are TGCGCCAGCAGCCAAGATAACAGGGGGTACGGAACCGGGGAGCTGTTTTTT.

This clonotype was seen only a few times. The chain has TRBV20-1 and TRBJ2-5; tentatively, D is TRBD2 (6 bases). Deletions cut 6 bases from V and 4 bases from J, with 18 bases between. This CDR3 has 14 residues. Germline loops: CDR1 DFQATT, CDR2 SNEGSKA (reference sequence). This chain's CDR3 is CSAWDVAGGETQYF. The CDR3 DNA is TGCAGTGCCTGGGATGTGGCCGGGGGAGAGACCCAGTACTTC.

At least ten counts were recorded for this clonotype. The chain is built from TRBV6-6 and TRBJ2-1; 9 nucleotides match TRBD2. Looked up from germline, CDR1 is MNHNY and CDR2 is SVGAGI (reference sequence). CDR3 length equals 13 residues. Germline trimming cut 7 bases from V and 9 bases from J; bases unmatched to any gene: 7. This CDR3 reads CASTLAGLIEQFF. CDR3 sequence (DNA): TGTGCCAGCACGCTAGCGGGATTGATTGAGCAGTTCTTC.

This chain connects TRBV7-8 to TRBJ2-6, with D uncertain. This CDR3 comprises 15 residues. Between the trimmed V and J ends, which lost 3 bases and 0 bases, there was a span of 6 bases. Germline lookup yields CDR1 SGHVS and CDR2 FQNEAQ. Here the CDR3 DNA reads TGTGCCAGCAGCTTTCGGCTCTCTGGGGCCAACGTCCTGACTTTC. It codes for CASSFRLSGANVLTF.

The sample holds a few counts of this clonotype. The chain links TRBV7-8 to TRBJ2-1, with 10 bases matching TRBD2. CDR1 and CDR2 from the germline V gene are SGHVS and FQNEAQ. Trimming at V came to 2 bases and at J to 1 base, leaving 8 bases not matched to a gene. The CDR3 contains 18 residues. The CDR3 DNA follows: TGTGCCAGCAGCTTACGTCTAGCGGGAGTTCGGTCCTACAATGAGCAGTTCTTC. It encodes CASSLRLAGVRSYNEQFF.

This clonotype has more than one count but fewer than ten. The J gene is TRBJ2-5, the V gene TRBV6-2 or TRBV6-3; the D gene is possibly TRBD1 (5 bases). Trimming stripped 2 bases from V and 2 bases from J, with 12 bases between. CDR3 length: 15 residues. The germline gives CDR1 MNHEY, CDR2 SVGEGT. CDR3 in amino acids: CASSYDPQGQETQYF. The CDR3 DNA is TGTGCCAGCAGTTACGATCCGCAGGGTCAAGAGACCCAGTACTTC.

This clonotype has only a few counts. The chain is built from TRBV20-1 and TRBJ2-1; D gene uncertain. With 0 bases removed from V and 4 bases from J, the gap between germline ends came to 7 bases. Germline lookup yields CDR1 DFQATT and CDR2 SNEGSKA (reference sequence). The CDR3 runs 13 residues. The CDR3 region is CSARDGQYNEQFF. Written as DNA, the CDR3 is TGCAGTGCTAGAGACGGGCAATACAATGAGCAGTTCTTC.

The table lists this clonotype with a few counts. This rearrangement joins TRBV12-3 or TRBV12-4 to TRBJ2-3; TRBD1 is a possible D gene (6 bases). Trimming removed 6 bases from V and 2 bases from J, with 15 bases in between. The CDR3 is 15 amino acids. The CDR3 loop is CASSPTQGITDTQYF. The CDR3 nucleotides read TGTGCCAGCAGCCCGACCCAGGGGATCACAGATACGCAGTATTTT.

The gene calls are TRBV6-2 or TRBV6-3 and TRBJ2-1; D uncertain. V was clipped by 6 bases and J by 5 bases, with 14 bases between them. The CDR3 contains 14 residues. Germline V gene lookup returns CDR1 MNHEY and CDR2 SVGEGT. CDR3 in DNA: TGTGCCAGCAGCCGCATCCGCCAGGACAATGAGCAGTTCTTC. Translation gives CASSRIRQDNEQFF.

This clonotype came up a few times. The V gene is TRBV7-2, the J gene TRBJ1-3; 8 nucleotides align to TRBD1. In germline, CDR1 is SGHTA, CDR2 FQGNSA. V lost 6 bases, J lost 0 bases, and 7 bases stayed unmatched. The CDR3 totals 16 residues. The CDR3 DNA sequence: TGTGCCAGCAGAATAACCGGGACAGGCTCTGGAAACACCATATATTTT. Protein product: CASRITGTGSGNTIYF.

This chain connects TRBV12-3 or TRBV12-4 to TRBJ1-4, with a tentative D call TRBD1 (5 bases). Trimming took 6 bases from V and 4 from J, leaving 12 bases between them. The CDR3 is made up of 14 amino acids. The CDR3 DNA reads TGTGCCAGCAGACCCGGGACGCGTAATGAAAAACTGTTTTTT. Protein: CASRPGTRNEKLFF.

This clonotype was seen a few times. V gene TRBV20-1 combines with J gene TRBJ2-5; D is possibly TRBD1 (6 bases). The CDR3 is 13 amino acids. Trimming shortened V by 6 bases and J by 2 bases, and 13 bases separated the two germline ends. Germline CDR1 reads DFQATT; CDR2 reads SNEGSKA (reference sequence). Here the CDR3 DNA reads TGCAGTGCGATTAGACAGGAGCAAGAGACCCAGTACTTC. Translation: CSAIRQEQETQYF.

This chain joins TRBV6-5 and TRBJ2-5, with TRBD2 as a possible D gene (6 bases). V was clipped by 0 bases and J by 7 bases, with 18 bases between them. Germline loops: CDR1 MNHEY, CDR2 SVGAGI. The CDR3 totals 16 residues. The CDR3 sequence is CASSYSPPAAGGTQYF. The CDR3 DNA sequence: TGTGCCAGCAGTTACTCCCCGCCGGCAGCCGGGGGGACCCAGTACTTC.